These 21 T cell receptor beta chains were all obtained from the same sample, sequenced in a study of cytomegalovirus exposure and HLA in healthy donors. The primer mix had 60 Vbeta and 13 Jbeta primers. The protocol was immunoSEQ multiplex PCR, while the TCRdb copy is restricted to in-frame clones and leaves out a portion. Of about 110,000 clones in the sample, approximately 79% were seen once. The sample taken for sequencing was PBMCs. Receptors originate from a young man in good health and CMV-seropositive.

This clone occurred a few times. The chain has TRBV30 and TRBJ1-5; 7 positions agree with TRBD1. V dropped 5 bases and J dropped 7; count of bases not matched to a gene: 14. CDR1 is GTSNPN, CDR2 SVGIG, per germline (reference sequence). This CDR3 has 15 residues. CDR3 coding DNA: TGTGCCTGGGAACAAACAGGGGATGTCGGGCAGCCCCAGCATTTT. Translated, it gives CAWEQTGDVGQPQHF.

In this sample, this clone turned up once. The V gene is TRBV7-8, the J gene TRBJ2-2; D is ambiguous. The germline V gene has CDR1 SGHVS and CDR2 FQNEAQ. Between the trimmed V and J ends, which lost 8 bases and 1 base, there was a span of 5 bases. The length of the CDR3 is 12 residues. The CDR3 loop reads CASGQNTGELFF. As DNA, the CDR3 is TGTGCCAGCGGGCAGAACACCGGGGAGCTGTTTTTT.

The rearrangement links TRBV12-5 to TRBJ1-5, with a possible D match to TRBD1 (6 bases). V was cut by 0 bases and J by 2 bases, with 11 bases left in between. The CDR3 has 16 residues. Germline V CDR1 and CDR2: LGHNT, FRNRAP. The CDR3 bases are TGTGCTAGTGGTTTGGTAAGGCCAGGGGGCAATCAGCCCCAGCATTTT. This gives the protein CASGLVRPGGNQPQHF.

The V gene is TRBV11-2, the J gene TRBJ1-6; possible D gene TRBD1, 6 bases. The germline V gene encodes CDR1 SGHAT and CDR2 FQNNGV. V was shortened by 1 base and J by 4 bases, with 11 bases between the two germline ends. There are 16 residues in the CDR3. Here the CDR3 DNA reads TGTGCCAGCAGCTTAGCGTGGACAGCTTATAATTCACCCCTCCACTTT. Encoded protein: CASSLAWTAYNSPLHF.

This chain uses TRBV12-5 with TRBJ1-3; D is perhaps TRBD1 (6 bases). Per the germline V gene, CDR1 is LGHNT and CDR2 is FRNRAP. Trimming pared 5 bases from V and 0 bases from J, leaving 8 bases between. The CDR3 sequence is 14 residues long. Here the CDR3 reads CASGEQGSGNTIYF. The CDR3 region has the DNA TGTGCTAGTGGTGAACAGGGCTCTGGAAACACCATATATTTT.

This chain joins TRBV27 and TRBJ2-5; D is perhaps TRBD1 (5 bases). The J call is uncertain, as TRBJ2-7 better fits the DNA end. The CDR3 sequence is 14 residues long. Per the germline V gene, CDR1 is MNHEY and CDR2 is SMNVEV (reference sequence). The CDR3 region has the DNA TGTGCCAGCAGTAACTTAGACAGACCCTACGAGCAGTACTTC. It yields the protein CASSNLDRPYEQYF.

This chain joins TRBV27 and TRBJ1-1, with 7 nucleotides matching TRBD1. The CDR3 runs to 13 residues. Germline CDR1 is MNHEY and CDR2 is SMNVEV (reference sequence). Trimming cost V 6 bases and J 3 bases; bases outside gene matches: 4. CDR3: CASRVRGDTEAFF. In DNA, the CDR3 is TGTGCCAGCAGGGTCAGGGGGGACACTGAAGCTTTCTTT.

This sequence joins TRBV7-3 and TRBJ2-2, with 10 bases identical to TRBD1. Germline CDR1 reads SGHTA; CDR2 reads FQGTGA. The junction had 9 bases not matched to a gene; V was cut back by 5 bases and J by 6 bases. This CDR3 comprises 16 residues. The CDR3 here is CASSRGQGVLAGELFF. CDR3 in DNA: TGTGCCAGCAGCCGAGGACAGGGGGTATTGGCCGGGGAGCTGTTTTTT. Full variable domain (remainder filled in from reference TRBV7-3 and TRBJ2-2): GAGVSQTPSNKVTEKGKYVELRCDPISGHTALYWYRQSLGQGPEFLIYFQGTGAADDSGLPNDRFFAVRPEGSVSTLKIQRTERGDSAVYLCASSRGQGVLAGELFFGEGSRLTVL.

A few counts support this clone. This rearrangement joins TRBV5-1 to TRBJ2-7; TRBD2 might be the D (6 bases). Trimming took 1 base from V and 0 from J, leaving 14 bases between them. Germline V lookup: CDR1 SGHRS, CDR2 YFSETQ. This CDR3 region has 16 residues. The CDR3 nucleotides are TGCGCCAGCAGCTTGCGAAGCGGGTTCCCCTCCTACGAGCAGTACTTC. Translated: CASSLRSGFPSYEQYF.

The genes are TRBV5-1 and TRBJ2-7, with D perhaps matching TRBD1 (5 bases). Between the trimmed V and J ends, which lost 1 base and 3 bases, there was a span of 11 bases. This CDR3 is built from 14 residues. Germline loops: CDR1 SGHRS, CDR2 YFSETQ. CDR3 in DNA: TGCGCCAGCAGCTTGCAGGGAATGGGCTACGAGCAGTACTTC. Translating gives CASSLQGMGYEQYF.

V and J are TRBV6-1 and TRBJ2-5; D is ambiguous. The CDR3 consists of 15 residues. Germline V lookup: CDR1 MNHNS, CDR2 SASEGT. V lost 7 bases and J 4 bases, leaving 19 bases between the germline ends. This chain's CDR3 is CASTVGRWIRETQYF. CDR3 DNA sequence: TGTGCCAGCACGGTGGGCCGGTGGATTAGAGAGACCCAGTACTTC.

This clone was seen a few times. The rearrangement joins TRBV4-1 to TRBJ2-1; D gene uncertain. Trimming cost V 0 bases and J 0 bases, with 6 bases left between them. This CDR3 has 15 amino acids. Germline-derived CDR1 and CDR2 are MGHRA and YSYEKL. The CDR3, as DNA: TGCGCCAGCAGCCAAGAGTCCCTCTCCTACAATGAGCAGTTCTTC. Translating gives CASSQESLSYNEQFF.

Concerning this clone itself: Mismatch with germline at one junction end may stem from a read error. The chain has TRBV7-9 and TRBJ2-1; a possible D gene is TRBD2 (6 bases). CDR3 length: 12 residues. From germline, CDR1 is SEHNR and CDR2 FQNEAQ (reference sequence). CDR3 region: CSSSLLAGIQFF. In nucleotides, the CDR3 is TGTTCCAGCAGCTTATTGGCGGGAATTCAGTTCTTC.

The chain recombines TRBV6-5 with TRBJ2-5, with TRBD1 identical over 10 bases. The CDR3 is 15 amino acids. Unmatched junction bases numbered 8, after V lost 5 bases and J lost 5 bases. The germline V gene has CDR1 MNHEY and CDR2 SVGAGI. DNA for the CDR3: TGTGCCAGCAGTCCCGGGACAGGGGTTGGGGAGACCCAGTACTTC. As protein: CASSPGTGVGETQYF.

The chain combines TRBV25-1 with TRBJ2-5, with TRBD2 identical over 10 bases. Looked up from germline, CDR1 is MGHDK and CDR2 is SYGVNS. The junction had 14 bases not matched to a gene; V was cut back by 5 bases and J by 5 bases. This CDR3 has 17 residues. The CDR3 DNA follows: TGTGCCAGCAGTAGGCTAGAGCGGGGGGGCTTCAGGGAGACCCAGTACTTC. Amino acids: CASSRLERGGFRETQYF.

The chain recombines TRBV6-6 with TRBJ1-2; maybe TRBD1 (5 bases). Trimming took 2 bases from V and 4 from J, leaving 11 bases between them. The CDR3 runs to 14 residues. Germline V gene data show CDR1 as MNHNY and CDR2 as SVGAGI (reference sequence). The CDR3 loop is CASSYDRGLYGYTF. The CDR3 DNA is TGTGCCAGCAGTTACGATCGGGGACTCTATGGCTACACCTTC.

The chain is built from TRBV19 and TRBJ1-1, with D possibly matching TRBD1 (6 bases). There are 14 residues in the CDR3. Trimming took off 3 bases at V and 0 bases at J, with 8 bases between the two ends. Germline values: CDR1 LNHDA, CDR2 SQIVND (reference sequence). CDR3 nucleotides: TGTGCCAGTAGTATTGGGACAATGAACACTGAAGCTTTCTTT. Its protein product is CASSIGTMNTEAFF.

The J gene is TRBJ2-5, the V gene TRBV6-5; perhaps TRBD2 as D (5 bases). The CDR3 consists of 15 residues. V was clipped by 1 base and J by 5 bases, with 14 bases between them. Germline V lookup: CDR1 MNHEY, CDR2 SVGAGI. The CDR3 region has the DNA TGTGCCAGCAGTTACTTCCCGGGGTTCGGGGAGACCCAGTACTTC. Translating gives CASSYFPGFGETQYF.

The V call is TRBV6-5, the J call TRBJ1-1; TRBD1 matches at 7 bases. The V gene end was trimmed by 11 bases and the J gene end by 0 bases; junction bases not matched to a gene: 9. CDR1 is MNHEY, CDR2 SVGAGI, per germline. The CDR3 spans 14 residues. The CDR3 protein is CARLGGRMNTEAFF. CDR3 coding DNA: TGTGCCCGTCTAGGGGGCAGGATGAACACTGAAGCTTTCTTT.

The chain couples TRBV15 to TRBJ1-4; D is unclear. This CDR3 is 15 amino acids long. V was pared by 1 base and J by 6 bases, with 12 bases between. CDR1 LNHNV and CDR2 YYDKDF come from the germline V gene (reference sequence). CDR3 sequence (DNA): TGTGCCACCAGCAGAGTTGGTCACGGGGATGAAAAACTGTTTTTT. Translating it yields CATSRVGHGDEKLFF.

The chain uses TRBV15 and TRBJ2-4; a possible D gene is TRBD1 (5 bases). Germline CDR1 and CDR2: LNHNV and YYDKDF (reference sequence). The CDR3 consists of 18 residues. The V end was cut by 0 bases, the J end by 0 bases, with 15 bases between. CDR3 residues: CATSRDRGQTIAKNIQYF. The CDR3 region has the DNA TGTGCCACCAGCAGAGATCGCGGACAAACCATAGCCAAAAACATTCAGTACTTC.